Listed here is a single T cell receptor beta chain. This entry belongs to a study of blood T cell repertoires in COVID-19. On the study more broadly: Collection of acute and convalescent COVID-19 samples took place in the United States, Italy and Spain. The analysed material was cDNA or gDNA that came from T cells, B-cell-depleted T cells, or PBMCs.

In the authors' workflow: Researchers report that nucleated cell counts were estimated from reference gene primer amplification. Profiled with immunoSEQ multiplex PCR; TCRdb holds only in-frame clones, not every one. That table furnishes V, J and clone size, whereas the DNA furnished D and trimming. The sample carries tens of thousands of clones, less than 85% recorded once. The clonotype comes from a woman older than 75 with acute or convalescent COVID-19. Sequencing was carried out using peripheral blood.

Here the CDR3 DNA reads TGTGCCAGCAGTCCCTTCGGGACAGACTACGAGCAGTACTTC. Its protein product is CASSPFGTDYEQYF. The chain links TRBV25-1 to TRBJ2-7; TRBD1 matches 7 bases. CDR1 and CDR2 from the germline V gene are MGHDK and SYGVNS. Losses at the gene ends were 5 bases for V and 3 bases for J; bases not matched to a gene: 7. This CDR3 is 14 amino acids long.